The 15 T cell receptor beta chains presented below share a single source sample, sequenced in a study of regulatory T cells in long-lasting Graves disease. Investigators prepared the TCR beta libraries by applying iRepertoire HTBI primers and Arm-PCR of CDR3 regions. TCRdb re-analysed the multiplex PCR reads in MiXCR, keeping a single row per CDR3 protein. This sample carries about 210,000 distinct CDR3 sequences, approximately 18% of them seen once, and the ten largest clones take 10% to 15%. Time point reported: newly diagnosed GD, antithyroid drugs for less than 3 months. Isolated PBMC RNA provided the starting material for the TCR library. These same records also appear under a second study, on T cells in Graves' hyperthyroidism and ophthalmopathy.

Specimen: peripheral blood mononuclear cells (PBMCs), collected at new diagnosis, from a patient treated with antithyroid drugs. Every receptor here comes from a woman aged 25-40 years with Graves disease.

The V gene is TRBV7-3, the J gene TRBJ2-1; D may match TRBD1 or TRBD2 (5 bases each). V was clipped by 5 bases and J by 4 bases, with 18 bases between them. CDR3 length: 16 amino acids. CDR1 is SGHTA, CDR2 FQGTGA, per germline. The CDR3 here is CASSPRCRGGYNEQFF. DNA for the CDR3: TGTGCCAGCAGCCCCCGTTGTAGGGGCGGGTACAATGAGCAGTTCTTC.

This clonotype was counted at least ten times. This sequence joins TRBV14 and TRBJ2-3; D remains ambiguous. The CDR3 runs 13 residues. Germline V CDR1 and CDR2: SGHDN, FVKESK. Trimming stripped 4 bases from V and 6 bases from J, with 11 bases between. The CDR3: CASSPRLMDTQYF. The CDR3 bases are TGTGCCAGCAGCCCCCGACTCATGGATACGCAGTATTTT. Looking up the rest from reference TRBV14 and TRBJ2-3 gives the full variable domain: EAGVTQFPSHSVIEKGQTVTLRCDPISGHDNLYWYRRVMGKEIKFLLHFVKESKQDESGMPNNRFLAERTGGTYSTLKVQPAELEDSGVYFCASSPRLMDTQYFGPGTRLTVL.

This clonotype was detected many times. The chain employs TRBV2 and TRBJ1-4; D is ambiguous. In germline, CDR1 is SNHLY, CDR2 FYNNEI. V was clipped by 2 bases and J by 4 bases, with 26 bases between them. This CDR3 is built from 20 residues. The chain's CDR3 is CASSEMAGGVIGQDNEKLFF. The CDR3 coding sequence is TGTGCCAGCAGTGAAATGGCAGGTGGAGTAATAGGGCAAGATAATGAAAAACTGTTTTTT.

This clonotype was recorded many times. This chain's CDR3 is CASTPEGGYTEAFF. CDR3 DNA sequence: TGTGCCAGCACCCCGGAAGGGGGCTACACTGAAGCTTTCTTT. The rearrangement joins TRBV12-3 or TRBV12-4 to TRBJ1-1, with 7 bases that match TRBD1. V gave up 7 bases and J gave up 3 bases; unmatched junction bases: 8. This CDR3 spans 14 amino acids.

This clonotype occurred many times. The rearrangement uses TRBV6-1 and TRBJ2-7; no reliable D call. The length of the CDR3 is 12 residues. Germline values: CDR1 MNHNS, CDR2 SASEGT. V lost 6 bases and J 4 bases, leaving 10 bases between the germline ends. The CDR3 DNA reads as TGTGCCAGCAGGCAAAGAACGTACGAGCAGTACTTC. It codes for CASRQRTYEQYF.

Regarding this clonotype: A much larger clone differs from this one at a single base, so this may be a read error. The V gene is TRBV7-9, the J gene TRBJ1-1, with D tentatively TRBD1 (6 bases). Germline-derived CDR1 and CDR2 are SEHNR and FQNEAQ (reference sequence). V was clipped by 5 bases and J by 0 bases, with 22 bases between them. CDR3 length: 18 amino acids. CDR3 amino acids: CASSPGAQWKNMNTEAFF. CDR3 nucleotides: TGTGCCAGCAGCCCAGGGGCCCAGTGGAAAAACATGAACACTGAAGCTTTCTTT. The complete variable domain, with remaining parts taken from reference TRBV7-9 and TRBJ1-1, reads DTGVSQNPRHKITKRGQNVTFRCDPISEHNRLYWYRQTLGQGPEFLTYFQNEAQLEKSRLLSDRFSAERPKGSFSTLEIQRTEQGDSAMYLCASSPGAQWKNMNTEAFFGQGTRLTVV.

This clonotype was counted ten times or more. The rearrangement joins TRBV9 to TRBJ2-2; the match to TRBD1 covers 9 bases. In germline, CDR1 is SGDLS, CDR2 YYNGEE. Losses at the gene ends were 2 bases for V and 2 bases for J; bases not matched to a gene: 1. The CDR3 totals 15 residues. The CDR3 sequence: CASSVTGGNTGELFF. CDR3 nucleotides: TGTGCCAGCAGCGTTACAGGGGGCAACACCGGGGAGCTGTTTTTT.

This clonotype was seen many times. The chain recombines TRBV11-2 with TRBJ2-5; tentative D call: TRBD2 (6 bases). This CDR3 is 16 amino acids long. Trimming took off 5 bases at V and 2 bases at J, with 18 bases between the two ends. CDR1 is SGHAT and CDR2 is FQNNGV in the germline V gene. The CDR3 protein is CASSRRGLLKQETQYF. DNA of the CDR3: TGTGCCAGCAGCAGGAGGGGCCTGTTAAAACAAGAGACCCAGTACTTC.

This clonotype was seen many times. The rearrangement links TRBV30 to TRBJ2-3, with TRBD2 identical over 8 bases. CDR3 length: 13 amino acids. Germline CDR1 GTSNPN, CDR2 SVGIG (reference sequence). V was clipped by 4 bases and J by 3 bases; unmatched bases: 3. Here the CDR3 reads CAWTQRETDTQYF. CDR3 nucleotides: TGTGCCTGGACTCAGCGGGAGACAGATACGCAGTATTTT.

This chain uses TRBV12-3 or TRBV12-4 with TRBJ2-3, with D perhaps given as TRBD1 or TRBD2 (5 bases each). Trimming took off 6 bases at V and 0 bases at J, with 19 bases between the two ends. The length of the CDR3 is 17 residues. CDR3 amino acids: CASSPRERGSSTDTQYF. The CDR3 DNA reads as TGTGCCAGCAGCCCCCGAGAGAGGGGTTCTAGCACAGATACGCAGTATTTT.

This clonotype came up a few times. This chain connects TRBV24-1 to TRBJ2-3; D is unresolved. V was trimmed by 3 bases and J by 2 bases, leaving 11 bases between them. The CDR3 is 15 residues long. CDR1 KGHDR and CDR2 SFDVKD come from the germline V gene. The CDR3 sequence is CATSDPGLVTDTQYF. The CDR3 coding sequence is TGTGCCACCAGTGATCCGGGCCTGGTCACAGATACGCAGTATTTT.

The chain has TRBV12-3 or TRBV12-4 and TRBJ1-1; D gene unclear. V gave up 1 base and J gave up 11 bases, with 11 bases separating them. The CDR3 has 12 residues. The CDR3: CASSLGTTWAFF. The CDR3 bases are TGTGCCAGCAGTTTAGGGACCACCTGGGCTTTCTTT.

This clonotype was recorded at least ten times. V gene TRBV9 combines with J gene TRBJ1-2; D not resolved. CDR3 length: 14 amino acids. Trimming pared 3 bases from V and 4 bases from J, leaving 13 bases between. Germline V CDR1 and CDR2: SGDLS, YYNGEE. The chain's CDR3 is CASSATPLVYGYTF. CDR3 in DNA: TGTGCCAGCAGCGCGACCCCTTTGGTCTATGGCTACACCTTC.

This clonotype occurred many times. V and J are TRBV12-3 or TRBV12-4 and TRBJ1-5; D call uncertain. The CDR3 runs 15 residues. V was trimmed by 4 bases and J by 6 bases, leaving 16 bases between them. CDR3 amino acids: CASSSGGEGGQPQHF. For the CDR3, the DNA is TGTGCCAGCAGTTCGGGCGGGGAGGGTGGTCAGCCCCAGCATTTT.

This clonotype was recorded at least ten times. The chain uses TRBV4-1 and TRBJ2-7; no reliable D call. Trimming left V 3 bases short and J 12 bases short, with 12 bases between. The CDR3 runs to 11 residues. Germline V lookup: CDR1 MGHRA, CDR2 YSYEKL. CDR3 amino acids: CASSQGLEAYF. CDR3 DNA sequence: TGCGCCAGCAGCCAGGGCCTAGAGGCGTACTTC.